What follows are 13 T cell receptor beta chains derived from one specimen sequenced in a study of cytomegalovirus exposure and HLA in healthy donors. PCR used 60 Vbeta primers and 13 Jbeta primers. Using immunoSEQ multiplex PCR, the repertoire was profiled, and TCRdb retains in-frame clones only, with some absent. The table for this sample gives 90,000 to 130,000 clones. The sequenced material came from PBMCs. The receptors originated from a man between 40 and 49 years old in good health and CMV-seropositive.

J is TRBJ1-4 and V is TRBV27; weak D call: TRBD1 (5 bases). This CDR3 spans 14 amino acids. Between the trimmed V and J ends, which lost 7 bases and 11 bases, there was a span of 20 bases. Germline V CDR1 and CDR2: MNHEY, SMNVEV (reference sequence). CDR3 protein: CASTPVGGWGKLFF. CDR3 DNA: TGTGCCAGCACTCCAGTGGGGGGATGGGGGAAACTGTTTTTT.

The chain combines TRBV5-4 with TRBJ2-7; 9 bases agree with TRBD2. The CDR3 spans 15 residues. Unmatched junction bases numbered 6, after V lost 0 bases and J lost 5 bases. The germline V gene has CDR1 SGHNT and CDR2 YYREEE (reference sequence). The CDR3 here is CASSLASSGIHEQYF. The CDR3, as DNA: TGTGCCAGCAGCTTGGCTTCTAGCGGGATCCACGAGCAGTACTTC.

The rearrangement joins TRBV6-1 to TRBJ2-1; 10 positions match TRBD2. Germline values: CDR1 MNHNS, CDR2 SASEGT. Unmatched junction bases numbered 6, after V lost 1 base and J lost 6 bases. The CDR3 has 16 residues. The CDR3 loop reads CASSEVVAGGFNEQFF. The CDR3 coding sequence is TGTGCCAGCAGTGAAGTGGTAGCGGGAGGATTCAATGAGCAGTTCTTC.

V and J are TRBV5-6 and TRBJ2-2, with 9 bases identical to TRBD2. The CDR3 has 17 amino acids. Germline CDR1 reads SGHDT; CDR2 reads YYEEEE. V gave up 2 bases and J gave up 6 bases; unmatched junction bases: 11. The CDR3 coding sequence is TGTGCCAGCAGCTTCCCGGGCTTAGCGGGAGCGGCCGGGGAGCTGTTTTTT. It encodes CASSFPGLAGAAGELFF.

Concerning this clone itself: This sample includes further DNA sequences coding for the same CDR3. The rearrangement uses TRBV7-9 and TRBJ1-1; TRBD1 matches at 7 bases. Germline V CDR1 and CDR2: SEHNR, FQNEAQ (reference sequence). The CDR3 contains 13 residues. V was pared by 5 bases and J by 5 bases, with 5 bases of the junction left unmatched. The CDR3 bases are TGTGCCAGCAGCCCCCAGGGGGATACTGAAGCTTTCTTT. As protein: CASSPQGDTEAFF.

This rearrangement joins TRBV28 to TRBJ2-7, with D perhaps TRBD1 (7 bases). Trimming removed 4 bases at V and 5 bases at J, with 15 bases between. The CDR3 extends over 14 amino acids. In germline, CDR1 is MDHEN, CDR2 SYDVKM. The CDR3 sequence: CASSSGGPGHEQYF. CDR3 nucleotide sequence: TGTGCCAGCAGTTCAGGGGGGCCCGGGCACGAGCAGTACTTC.

This chain joins TRBV19 and TRBJ2-1; D might be TRBD2 (5 bases). With 5 bases removed from V and 5 bases from J, the gap between germline ends came to 16 bases. The CDR3 spans 15 residues. Germline V gene sequence: CDR1 LNHDA, CDR2 SQIVND (reference sequence). The CDR3, as DNA: TGTGCCAGTAGTCCTGGAGGCGGGCGGAACAATGAGCAGTTCTTC. Translated, it gives CASSPGGGRNNEQFF.

The CDR3 reads CASRKRYVNEQYF. In DNA form, the CDR3 reads TGTGCCAGCAGGAAGCGCTACGTAAACGAGCAGTACTTC. V usage is TRBV27 and J usage is TRBJ2-7; no clear D gene. Germline loops: CDR1 MNHEY, CDR2 SMNVEV (reference sequence). CDR3 length: 13 amino acids. V lost 6 bases and J lost 5, with 14 bases in between.

The chain uses TRBV7-2 and TRBJ2-3, with 9 bases fitting TRBD1. Germline loops: CDR1 SGHTA, CDR2 FQGNSA. The V gene end was trimmed by 3 bases and the J gene end by 5 bases; junction bases not matched to a gene: 9. The CDR3 loop spans 16 amino acids. The DNA for the CDR3 is TGTGCCAGCAGCTTGGGGAACAGGGGGCGTGGAGATACGCAGTATTTT. Translated, it gives CASSLGNRGRGDTQYF.

This chain links TRBV4-2 with TRBJ2-3; 10 bases agree with TRBD2. J lost 1 base, V lost 4 bases, and 11 bases had no gene match. In germline, CDR1 is LGHNA, CDR2 YNFKEQ. The CDR3 loop spans 18 amino acids. The CDR3 loop is CASSLKLAGLLGTDTQYF. The CDR3 DNA follows: TGTGCCAGCAGCCTGAAACTAGCGGGACTGTTGGGCACAGATACGCAGTATTTT.

The genes are TRBV7-2 and TRBJ2-3, with D perhaps matching TRBD2 (6 bases). V lost 4 bases and J lost 6, with 14 bases in between. CDR3 length: 14 residues. CDR1 and CDR2 from the germline V gene are SGHTA and FQGNSA. The chain's CDR3 is CASSSLTRGDTQYF. CDR3 bases: TGTGCCAGCAGCTCATTAACCCGGGGGGATACGCAGTATTTT.

The V and J genes are TRBV9 and TRBJ2-7; TRBD1 might be the D (6 bases). CDR1 and CDR2 (germline): SGDLS, YYNGEE. Trimming pared 2 bases from V and 2 bases from J, leaving 17 bases between. This CDR3 comprises 16 residues. This CDR3 is CASSVSQQGFTYEQYF. As DNA, the CDR3 is TGTGCCAGCAGCGTTTCACAACAGGGCTTTACCTACGAGCAGTACTTC.

The chain recombines TRBV10-3 with TRBJ2-3, with 7 bases aligning to TRBD2. This CDR3 contains 16 residues. Trimming cost V 3 bases and J 0 bases; bases outside gene matches: 6. The V gene's germline CDR1 is ENHRY and CDR2 SYGVKD. The CDR3 protein is CAISELARASTDTQYF. CDR3 bases: TGTGCCATCAGTGAACTAGCGAGGGCTAGCACAGATACGCAGTATTTT.